The T cell receptor beta chain described here comes from a study of shared clonotypes between healthy human individuals. CD8 cells regarded as naive lacked CD45RO, were positively chosen for CCR7, and omitted terminally differentiated effector memory CD45RA+ cells. The CDR3 length is 11 residues. Germline lookup yields CDR1 SGDLS and CDR2 YYNGEE. Comments on this clone: Germline is not matched at one junction end, which may reflect a read error.

Libraries were prepared by immunoSEQ multiplex PCR; TCRdb keeps only in-frame clonotypes and omits some of them. The table records about 580,000 clones, roughly 98% of them present only once. The sequence derives from a young man in good health. The sample comprised naive CD8+ T cells sorted from blood. The genes are TRBV9 and TRBJ2-7, with D maybe TRBD1 (6 bases). CDR3 region: CASSAPGQVNF. DNA for the CDR3: TGTGCCAGCAGCGCCCCGGGACAAGTAAACTTC.